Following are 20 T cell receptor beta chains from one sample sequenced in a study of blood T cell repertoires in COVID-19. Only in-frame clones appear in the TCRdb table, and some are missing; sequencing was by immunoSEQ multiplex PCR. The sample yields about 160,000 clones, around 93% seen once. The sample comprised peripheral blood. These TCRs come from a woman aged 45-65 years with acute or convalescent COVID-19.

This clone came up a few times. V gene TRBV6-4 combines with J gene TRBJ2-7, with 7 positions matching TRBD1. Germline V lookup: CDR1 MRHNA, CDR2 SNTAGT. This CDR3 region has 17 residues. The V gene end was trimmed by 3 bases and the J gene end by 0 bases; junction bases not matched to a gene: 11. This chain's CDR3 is CASSERDSLRSSYEQYF. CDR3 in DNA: TGTGCCAGCAGTGAAAGGGACAGTCTTAGGAGCTCCTACGAGCAGTACTTC.

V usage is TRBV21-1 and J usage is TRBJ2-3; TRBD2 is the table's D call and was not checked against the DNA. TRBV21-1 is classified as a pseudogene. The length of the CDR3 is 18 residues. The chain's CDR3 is CASSIHRLAKKSTDTQYF. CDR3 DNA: TGTGCCAGCAGCATTCACCGACTAGCGAAAAAGAGCACAGATACGCAGTATTTT.

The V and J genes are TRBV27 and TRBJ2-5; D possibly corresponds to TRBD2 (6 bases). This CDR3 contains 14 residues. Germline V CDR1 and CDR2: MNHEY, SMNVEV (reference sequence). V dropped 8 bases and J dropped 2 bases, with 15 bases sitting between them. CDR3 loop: CASCGVGLQETQYF. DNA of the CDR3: TGTGCCAGCTGCGGGGTGGGGCTGCAAGAGACCCAGTACTTC.

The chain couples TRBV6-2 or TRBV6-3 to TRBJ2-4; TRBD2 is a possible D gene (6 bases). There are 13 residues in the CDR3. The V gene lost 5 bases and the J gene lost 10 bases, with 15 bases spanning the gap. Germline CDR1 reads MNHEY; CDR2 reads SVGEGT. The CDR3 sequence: CASSKIREVIQYF. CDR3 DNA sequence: TGTGCCAGCAGTAAGATCAGGGAGGTTATTCAGTACTTC.

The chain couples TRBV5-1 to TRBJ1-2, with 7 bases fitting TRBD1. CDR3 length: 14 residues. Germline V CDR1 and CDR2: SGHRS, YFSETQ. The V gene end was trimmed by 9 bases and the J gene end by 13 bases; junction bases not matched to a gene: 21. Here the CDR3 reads CATSSGGGAVQSTF. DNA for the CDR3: TGCGCCACCAGTAGCGGAGGGGGCGCGGTACAGTCCACCTTC.

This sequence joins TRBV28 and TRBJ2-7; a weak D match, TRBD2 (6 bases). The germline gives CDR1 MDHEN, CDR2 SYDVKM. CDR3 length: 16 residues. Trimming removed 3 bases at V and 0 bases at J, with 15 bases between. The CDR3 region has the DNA TGTGCCAGCAGTTTGGTAGCGGAGACCTTCTCCTACGAGCAGTACTTC. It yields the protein CASSLVAETFSYEQYF.

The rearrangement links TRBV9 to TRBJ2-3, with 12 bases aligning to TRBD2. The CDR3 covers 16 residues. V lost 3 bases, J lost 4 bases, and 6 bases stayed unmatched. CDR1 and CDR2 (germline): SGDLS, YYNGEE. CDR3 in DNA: TGTGCCAGCAGCGAAAGGACTAGCGGGATAGCAGATACGCAGTATTTT. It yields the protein CASSERTSGIADTQYF.

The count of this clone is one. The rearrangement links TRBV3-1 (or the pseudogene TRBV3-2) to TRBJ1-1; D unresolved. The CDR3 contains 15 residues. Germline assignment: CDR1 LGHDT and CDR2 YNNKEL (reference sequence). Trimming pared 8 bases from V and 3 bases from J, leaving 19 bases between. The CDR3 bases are TGTGCCAGCCGCCCCGTGGGTTTGGAGTACACTGAAGCTTTCTTT. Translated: CASRPVGLEYTEAFF.

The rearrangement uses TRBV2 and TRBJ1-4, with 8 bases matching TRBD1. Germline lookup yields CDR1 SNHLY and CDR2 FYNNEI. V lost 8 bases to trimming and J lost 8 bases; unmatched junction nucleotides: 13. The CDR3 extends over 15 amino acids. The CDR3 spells CASYQGQALPEKLFF. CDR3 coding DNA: TGTGCCAGCTACCAGGGACAGGCACTTCCCGAAAAACTGTTTTTT.

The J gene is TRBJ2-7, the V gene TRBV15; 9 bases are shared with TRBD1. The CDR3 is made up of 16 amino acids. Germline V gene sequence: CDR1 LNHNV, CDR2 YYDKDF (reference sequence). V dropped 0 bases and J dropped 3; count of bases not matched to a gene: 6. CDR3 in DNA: TGTGCCACCAGCAGAGAACAGGGGGCCGAAATCTACGAGCAGTACTTC. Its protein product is CATSREQGAEIYEQYF. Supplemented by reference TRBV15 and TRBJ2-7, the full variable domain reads DAMVIQNPRYQVTQFGKPVTLSCSQTLNHNVMYWYQQKSSQAPKLLFHYYDKDFNNEADTPDNFQSRRPNTSFCFLDIRSPGLGDTAMYLCATSREQGAEIYEQYFGPGTRLTVT.

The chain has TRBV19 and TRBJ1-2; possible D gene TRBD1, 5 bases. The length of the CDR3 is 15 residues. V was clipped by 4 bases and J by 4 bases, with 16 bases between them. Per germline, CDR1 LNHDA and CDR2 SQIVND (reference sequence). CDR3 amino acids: CASSNHRDFFYGYTF. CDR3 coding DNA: TGTGCCAGTAGTAACCACCGGGACTTCTTCTATGGCTACACCTTC.

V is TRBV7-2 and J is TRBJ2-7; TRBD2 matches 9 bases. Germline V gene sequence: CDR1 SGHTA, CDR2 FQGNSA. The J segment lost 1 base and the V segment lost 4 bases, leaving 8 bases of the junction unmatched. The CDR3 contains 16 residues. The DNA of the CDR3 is TGTGCCAGCAGCTCCCTTGGGCTAGCGGGATCCTACGAGCAGTACTTC. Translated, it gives CASSSLGLAGSYEQYF. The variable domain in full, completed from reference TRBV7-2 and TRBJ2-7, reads GAGVSQSPSNKVTEKGKDVELRCDPISGHTALYWYRQSLGQGLEFLIYFQGNSAPDKSGLPSDRFSAERTGGSVSTLTIQRTQQEDSAVYLCASSSLGLAGSYEQYFGPGTRLTVT.

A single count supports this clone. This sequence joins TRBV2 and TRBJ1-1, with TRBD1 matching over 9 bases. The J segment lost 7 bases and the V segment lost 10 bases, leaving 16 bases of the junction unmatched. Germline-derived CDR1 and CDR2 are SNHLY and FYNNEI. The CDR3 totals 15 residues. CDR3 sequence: CANRDRGILKGEAFF. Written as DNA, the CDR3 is TGTGCCAATCGAGACAGGGGGATTTTAAAAGGTGAAGCTTTCTTT.

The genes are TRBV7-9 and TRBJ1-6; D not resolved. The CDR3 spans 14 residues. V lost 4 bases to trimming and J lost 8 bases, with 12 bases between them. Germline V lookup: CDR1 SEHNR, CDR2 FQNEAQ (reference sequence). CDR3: CASSSQALDSPLHF. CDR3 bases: TGTGCCAGCAGCTCTCAGGCCCTTGATTCACCCCTCCACTTT.

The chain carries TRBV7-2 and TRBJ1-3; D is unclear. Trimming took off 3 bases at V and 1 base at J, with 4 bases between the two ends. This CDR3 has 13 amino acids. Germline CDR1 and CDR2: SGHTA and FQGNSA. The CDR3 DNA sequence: TGTGCCAGCAGCTTTCCGTCTGGAAACACCATATATTTT. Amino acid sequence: CASSFPSGNTIYF.

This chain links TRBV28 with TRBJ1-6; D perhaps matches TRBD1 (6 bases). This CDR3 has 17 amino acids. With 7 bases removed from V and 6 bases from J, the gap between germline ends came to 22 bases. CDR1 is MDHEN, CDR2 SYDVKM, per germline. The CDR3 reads CASTEGGGPGANSPLHF. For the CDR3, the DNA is TGTGCCAGCACCGAGGGGGGAGGGCCAGGGGCTAATTCACCCCTCCACTTT.

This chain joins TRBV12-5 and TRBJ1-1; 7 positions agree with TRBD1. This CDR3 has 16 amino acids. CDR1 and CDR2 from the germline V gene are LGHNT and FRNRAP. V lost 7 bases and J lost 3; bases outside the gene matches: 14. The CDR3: CASVPLEGAWYTEAFF. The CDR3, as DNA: TGTGCTAGTGTCCCCCTGGAGGGGGCCTGGTACACTGAAGCTTTCTTT.

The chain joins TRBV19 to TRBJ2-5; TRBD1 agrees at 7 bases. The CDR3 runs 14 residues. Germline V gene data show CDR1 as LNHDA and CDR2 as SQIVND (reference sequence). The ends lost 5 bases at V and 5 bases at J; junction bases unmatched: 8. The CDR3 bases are TGTGCCAGTAGTGGACAGGCTTACACGGAGACCCAGTACTTC. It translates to CASSGQAYTETQYF.

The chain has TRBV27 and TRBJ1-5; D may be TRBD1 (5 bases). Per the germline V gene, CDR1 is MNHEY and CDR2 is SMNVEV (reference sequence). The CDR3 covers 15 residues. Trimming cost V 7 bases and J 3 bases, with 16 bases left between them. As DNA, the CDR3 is TGTGCCAGCAAATCGGGGGAGGCTCCCAATCAGCCCCAGCATTTT. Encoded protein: CASKSGEAPNQPQHF.

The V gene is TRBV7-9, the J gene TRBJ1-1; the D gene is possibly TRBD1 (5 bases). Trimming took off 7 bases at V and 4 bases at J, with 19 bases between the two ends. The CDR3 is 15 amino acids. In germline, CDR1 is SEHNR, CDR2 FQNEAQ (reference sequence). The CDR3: CASTKGRGRSTEAFF. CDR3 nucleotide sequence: TGTGCCAGCACCAAAGGTAGGGGAAGGAGCACTGAAGCTTTCTTT.